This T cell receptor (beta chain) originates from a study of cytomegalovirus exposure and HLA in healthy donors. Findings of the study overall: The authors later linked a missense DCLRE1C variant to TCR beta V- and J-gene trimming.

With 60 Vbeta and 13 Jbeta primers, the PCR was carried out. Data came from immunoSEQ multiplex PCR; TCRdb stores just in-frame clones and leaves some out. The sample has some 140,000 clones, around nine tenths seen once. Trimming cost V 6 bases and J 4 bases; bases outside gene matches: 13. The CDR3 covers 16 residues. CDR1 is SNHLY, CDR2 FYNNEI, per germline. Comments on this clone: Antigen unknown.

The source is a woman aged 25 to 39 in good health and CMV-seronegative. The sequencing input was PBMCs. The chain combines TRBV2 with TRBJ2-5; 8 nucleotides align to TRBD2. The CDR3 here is CASRSHRGTRGETQYF. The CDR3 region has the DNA TGTGCCAGCAGGAGCCATAGGGGGACTAGAGGAGAGACCCAGTACTTC.